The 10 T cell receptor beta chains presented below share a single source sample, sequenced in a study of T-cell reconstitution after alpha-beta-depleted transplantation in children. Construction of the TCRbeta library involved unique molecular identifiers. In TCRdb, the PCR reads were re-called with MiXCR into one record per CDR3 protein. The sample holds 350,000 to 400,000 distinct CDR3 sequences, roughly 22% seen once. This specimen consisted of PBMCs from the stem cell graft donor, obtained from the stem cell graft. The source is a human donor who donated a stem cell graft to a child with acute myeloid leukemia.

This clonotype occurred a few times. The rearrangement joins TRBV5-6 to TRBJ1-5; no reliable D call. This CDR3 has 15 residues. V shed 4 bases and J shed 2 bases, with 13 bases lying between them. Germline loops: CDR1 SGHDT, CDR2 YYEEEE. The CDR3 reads CASSRREGGNQPQHF. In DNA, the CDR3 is TGTGCCAGCAGCCGCCGGGAGGGAGGCAATCAGCCCCAGCATTTT.

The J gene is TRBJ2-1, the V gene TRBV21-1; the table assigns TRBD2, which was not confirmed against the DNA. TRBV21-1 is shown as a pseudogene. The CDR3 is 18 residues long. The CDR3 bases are TGTGCCAGCAGCAACGCTCATGAGCGGGAGTCCTCCTACAATGAGCAGTTCTTC. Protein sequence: CASSNAHERESSYNEQFF.

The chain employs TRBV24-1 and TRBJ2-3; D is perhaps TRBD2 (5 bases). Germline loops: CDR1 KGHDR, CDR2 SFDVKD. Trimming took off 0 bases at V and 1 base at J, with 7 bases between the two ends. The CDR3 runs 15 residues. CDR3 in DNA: TGTGCCACCAGTGATTTGCAGAGGGGCACAGATACGCAGTATTTT. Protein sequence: CATSDLQRGTDTQYF.

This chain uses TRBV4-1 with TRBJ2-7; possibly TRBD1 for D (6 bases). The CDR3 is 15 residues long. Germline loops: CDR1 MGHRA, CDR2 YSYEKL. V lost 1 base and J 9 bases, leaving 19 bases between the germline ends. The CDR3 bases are TGCGCCAGCAGCCAAGGGCCCGGGACACTCCTAGGGCAGTACTTC. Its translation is CASSQGPGTLLGQYF.

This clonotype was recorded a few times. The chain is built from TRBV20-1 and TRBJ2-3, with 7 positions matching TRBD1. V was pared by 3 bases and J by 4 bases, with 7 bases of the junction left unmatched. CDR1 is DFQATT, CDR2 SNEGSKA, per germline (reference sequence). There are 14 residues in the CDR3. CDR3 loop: CSASPAQGADTQYF. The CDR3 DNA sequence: TGCAGTGCTAGTCCGGCTCAGGGGGCAGATACGCAGTATTTT.

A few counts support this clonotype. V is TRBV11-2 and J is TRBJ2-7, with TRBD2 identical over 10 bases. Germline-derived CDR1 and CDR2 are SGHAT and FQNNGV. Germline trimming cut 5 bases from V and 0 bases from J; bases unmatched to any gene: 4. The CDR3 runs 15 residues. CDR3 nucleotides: TGTGCCAGCAGCAAACTAGCGGGGAACTCCTACGAGCAGTACTTC. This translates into CASSKLAGNSYEQYF.

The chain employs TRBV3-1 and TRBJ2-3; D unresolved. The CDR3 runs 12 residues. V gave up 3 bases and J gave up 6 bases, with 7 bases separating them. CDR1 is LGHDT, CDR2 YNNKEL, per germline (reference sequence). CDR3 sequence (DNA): TGTGCCAGCAGCCACCGGGCCGATACGCAGTATTTT. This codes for CASSHRADTQYF.

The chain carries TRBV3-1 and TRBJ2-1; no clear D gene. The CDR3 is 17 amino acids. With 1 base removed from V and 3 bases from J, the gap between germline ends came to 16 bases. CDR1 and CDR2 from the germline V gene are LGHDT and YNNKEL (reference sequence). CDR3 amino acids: CASSQAPDVLNYNEQFF. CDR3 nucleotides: TGTGCCAGCAGCCAAGCTCCAGACGTCCTTAACTACAATGAGCAGTTCTTC.

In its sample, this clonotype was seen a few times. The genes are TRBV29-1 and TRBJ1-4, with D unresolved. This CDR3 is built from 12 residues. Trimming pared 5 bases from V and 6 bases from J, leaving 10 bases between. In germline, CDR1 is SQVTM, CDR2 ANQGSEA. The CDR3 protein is CSVSWRDEKLFF. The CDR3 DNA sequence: TGCAGCGTTTCCTGGCGAGATGAAAAACTGTTTTTT.

The CDR3 DNA follows: TGCAGTGGCGACAGTGACTATCAAGAGACCCAGTACTTC. Protein product: CSGDSDYQETQYF. The chain is built from TRBV20-1 and TRBJ2-5, with D perhaps given as TRBD1 or TRBD2 (5 bases each). V was cut by 7 bases and J by 2 bases, with 14 bases left in between. Germline V gives CDR1 DFQATT, CDR2 SNEGSKA (reference sequence). The CDR3 is 13 residues long.